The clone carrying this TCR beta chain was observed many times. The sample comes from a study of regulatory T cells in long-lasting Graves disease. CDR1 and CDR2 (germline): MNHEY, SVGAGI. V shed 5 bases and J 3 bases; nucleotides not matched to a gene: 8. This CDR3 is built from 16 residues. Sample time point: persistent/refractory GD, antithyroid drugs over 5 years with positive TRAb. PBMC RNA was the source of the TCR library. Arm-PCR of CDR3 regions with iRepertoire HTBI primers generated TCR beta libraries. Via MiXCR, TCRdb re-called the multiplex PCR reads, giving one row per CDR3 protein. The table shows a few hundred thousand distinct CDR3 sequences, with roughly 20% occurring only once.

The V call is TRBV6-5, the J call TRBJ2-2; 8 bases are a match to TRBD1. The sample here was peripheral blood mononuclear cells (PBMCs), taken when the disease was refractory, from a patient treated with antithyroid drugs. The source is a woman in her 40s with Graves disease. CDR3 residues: CASSNPTGEDTGELFF. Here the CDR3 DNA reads TGTGCCAGCAGTAACCCGACAGGGGAGGACACCGGGGAGCTGTTTTTT.